Below are 2 T cell receptor beta chains sequenced from a single sample in a study of OX40 agonist ivuxolimab in advanced cancers. Profiled with immunoSEQ multiplex PCR; TCRdb holds only in-frame clones, not every one. The sample has roughly 100,000 clones; about nine tenths are singletons. The sample in question was CD4+ or CD8+ T cells sorted from blood, obtained in a trial of the OX40 agonist ivuxolimab. The receptors were sampled from an adult with an advanced solid tumor such as melanoma, head and neck, liver or kidney cancer.

The J gene is TRBJ1-4, the V gene TRBV7-2, with 7 bases fitting TRBD1. The CDR3 loop spans 16 amino acids. With 5 bases clipped from V and 6 bases from J, the junction kept 12 bases outside the gene matches. Germline lookup yields CDR1 SGHTA and CDR2 FQGNSA. CDR3 sequence: CASSERSTGVYEKLFF. Here the CDR3 DNA reads TGTGCCAGCAGCGAACGCTCCACAGGGGTATATGAAAAACTGTTTTTT.

The chain employs TRBV20-1 and TRBJ2-1; no clear D gene. Germline V gene data show CDR1 as DFQATT and CDR2 as SNEGSKA (reference sequence). This CDR3 has 11 residues. V shed 5 bases and J shed 8 bases, with 10 bases lying between them. The CDR3 protein is CSASPPYEQFF. The CDR3 DNA reads as TGCAGTGCTTCTCCCCCCTATGAGCAGTTCTTC.